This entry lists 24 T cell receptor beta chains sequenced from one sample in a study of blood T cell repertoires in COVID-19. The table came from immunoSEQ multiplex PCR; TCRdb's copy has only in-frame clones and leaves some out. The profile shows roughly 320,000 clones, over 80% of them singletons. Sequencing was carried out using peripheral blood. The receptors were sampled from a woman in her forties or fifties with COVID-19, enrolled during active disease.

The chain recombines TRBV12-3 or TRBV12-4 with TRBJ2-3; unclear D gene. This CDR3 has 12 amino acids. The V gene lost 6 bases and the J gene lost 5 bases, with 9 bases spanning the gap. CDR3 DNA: TGTGCCAGCAGCAACGAGAAAGATACGCAGTATTTT. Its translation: CASSNEKDTQYF.

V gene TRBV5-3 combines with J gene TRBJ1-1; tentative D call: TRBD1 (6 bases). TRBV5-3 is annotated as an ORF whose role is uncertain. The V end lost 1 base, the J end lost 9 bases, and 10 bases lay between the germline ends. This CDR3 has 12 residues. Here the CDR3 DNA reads TGTGCCAGAAGCTTGAAGGGGGGGAAAGCTTTCTTT. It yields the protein CARSLKGGKAFF.

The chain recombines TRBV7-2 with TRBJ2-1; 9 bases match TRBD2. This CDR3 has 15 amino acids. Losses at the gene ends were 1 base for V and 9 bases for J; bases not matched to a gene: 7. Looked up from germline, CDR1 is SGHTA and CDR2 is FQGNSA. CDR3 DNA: TGTGCCAGCAGCTTAGGACGAGCGGGAGGAAGTGAGCAGTTCTTC. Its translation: CASSLGRAGGSEQFF.

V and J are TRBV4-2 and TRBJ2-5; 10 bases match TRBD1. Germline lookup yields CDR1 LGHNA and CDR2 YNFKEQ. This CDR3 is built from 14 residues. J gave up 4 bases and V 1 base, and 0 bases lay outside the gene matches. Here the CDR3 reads CASSQGTGGETQYF. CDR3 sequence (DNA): TGTGCCAGCAGCCAAGGGACAGGGGGAGAGACCCAGTACTTC.

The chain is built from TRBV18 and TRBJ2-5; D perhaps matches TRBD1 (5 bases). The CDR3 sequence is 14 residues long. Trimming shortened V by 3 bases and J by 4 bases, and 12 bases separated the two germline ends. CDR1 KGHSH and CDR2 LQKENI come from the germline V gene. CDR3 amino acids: CASSPQGGVETQYF. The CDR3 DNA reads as TGTGCCAGCTCACCCCAGGGCGGAGTAGAGACCCAGTACTTC. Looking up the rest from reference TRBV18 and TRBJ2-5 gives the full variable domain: NAGVMQNPRHLVRRRGQEARLRCSPMKGHSHVYWYRQLPEEGLKFMVYLQKENIIDESGMPKERFSAEFPKEGPSILRIQQVVRGDSAAYFCASSPQGGVETQYFGPGTRLLVL.

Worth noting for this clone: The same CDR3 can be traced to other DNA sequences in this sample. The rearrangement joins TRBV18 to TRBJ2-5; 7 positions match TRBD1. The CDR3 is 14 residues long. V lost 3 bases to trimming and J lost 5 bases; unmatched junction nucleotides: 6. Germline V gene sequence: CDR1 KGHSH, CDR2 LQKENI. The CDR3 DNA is TGTGCCAGCTCACCTCGACAGGGACAGGAGACCCAGTACTTC. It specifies CASSPRQGQETQYF.

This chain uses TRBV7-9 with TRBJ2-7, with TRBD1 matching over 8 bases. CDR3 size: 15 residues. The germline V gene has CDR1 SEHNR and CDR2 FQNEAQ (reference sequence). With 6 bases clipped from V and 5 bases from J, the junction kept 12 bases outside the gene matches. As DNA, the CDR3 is TGTGCCAGCAGTCCACTCACAGGGGGTGTCCACGAGCAGTACTTC. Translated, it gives CASSPLTGGVHEQYF.

This chain's CDR3 is CASSRQTEAFF. The DNA for the CDR3 is TGTGCCAGCAGTCGACAGACTGAAGCTTTCTTT. The V and J genes are TRBV12-3 or TRBV12-4 and TRBJ1-1; maybe TRBD1 (5 bases). The CDR3 loop spans 11 amino acids. V was shortened by 5 bases and J by 5 bases, with 6 bases between the two germline ends.

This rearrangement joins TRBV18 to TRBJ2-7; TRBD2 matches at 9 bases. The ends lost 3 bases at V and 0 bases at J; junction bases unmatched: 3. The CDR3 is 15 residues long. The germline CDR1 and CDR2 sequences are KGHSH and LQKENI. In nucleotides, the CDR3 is TGTGCCAGCTCACCCGCTAGCGGGATCTCCTACGAGCAGTACTTC. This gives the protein CASSPASGISYEQYF. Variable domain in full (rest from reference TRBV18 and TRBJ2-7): NAGVMQNPRHLVRRRGQEARLRCSPMKGHSHVYWYRQLPEEGLKFMVYLQKENIIDESGMPKERFSAEFPKEGPSILRIQQVVRGDSAAYFCASSPASGISYEQYFGPGTRLTVT.

CDR3 region: CASSQEGGEDEQYF. The CDR3 coding sequence is TGTGCCAGCAGCCAAGAGGGTGGAGAAGACGAGCAGTACTTC. This chain uses TRBV4-2 with TRBJ2-7; D is ambiguous. This CDR3 region has 14 residues. The germline gives CDR1 LGHNA, CDR2 YNFKEQ. V was shortened by 0 bases and J by 5 bases, with 11 bases between the two germline ends.

The CDR3 sequence: CASSPRTSGREIYEQYF. The CDR3 DNA reads as TGTGCCAGCAGCCCCCGGACTAGCGGGAGAGAAATTTACGAGCAGTACTTC. The chain recombines TRBV7-7 with TRBJ2-7, with 13 bases lining up with TRBD2. The germline gives CDR1 SSHAT, CDR2 FNYEAQ (reference sequence). The CDR3 totals 17 residues. The ends lost 5 bases at V and 4 bases at J; junction bases unmatched: 11.

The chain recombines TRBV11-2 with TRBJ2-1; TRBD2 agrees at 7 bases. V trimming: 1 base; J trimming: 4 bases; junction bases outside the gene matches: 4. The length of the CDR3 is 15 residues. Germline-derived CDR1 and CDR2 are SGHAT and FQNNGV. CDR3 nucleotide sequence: TGTGCCAGCAGCTTAGGGCTAGCGGATTACAATGAGCAGTTCTTC. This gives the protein CASSLGLADYNEQFF.

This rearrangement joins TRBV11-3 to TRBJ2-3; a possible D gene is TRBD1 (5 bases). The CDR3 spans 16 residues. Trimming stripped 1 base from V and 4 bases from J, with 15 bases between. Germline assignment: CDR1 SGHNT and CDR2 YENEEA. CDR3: CASSLVAGKFADTQYF. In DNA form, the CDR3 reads TGTGCCAGCAGCTTAGTGGCAGGGAAGTTCGCAGATACGCAGTATTTT.

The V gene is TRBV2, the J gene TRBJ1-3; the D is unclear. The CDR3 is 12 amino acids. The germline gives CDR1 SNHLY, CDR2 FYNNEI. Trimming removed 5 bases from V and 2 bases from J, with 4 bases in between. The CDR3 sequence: CASSSTGNTIYF. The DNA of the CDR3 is TGTGCCAGCAGTAGCACTGGAAACACCATATATTTT.

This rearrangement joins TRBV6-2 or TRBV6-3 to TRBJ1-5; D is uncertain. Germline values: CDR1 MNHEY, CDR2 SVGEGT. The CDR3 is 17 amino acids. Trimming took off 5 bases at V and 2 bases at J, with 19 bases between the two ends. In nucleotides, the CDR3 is TGTGCCAGCAGTACCGGTGGCGAGGCCTCGGGCAATCAGCCCCAGCATTTT. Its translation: CASSTGGEASGNQPQHF.

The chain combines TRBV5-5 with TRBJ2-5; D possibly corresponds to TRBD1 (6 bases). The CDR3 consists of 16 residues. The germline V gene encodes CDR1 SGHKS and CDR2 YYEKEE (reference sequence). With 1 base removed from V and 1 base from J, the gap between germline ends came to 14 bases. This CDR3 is CASSLTTGGVQETQYF. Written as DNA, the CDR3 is TGTGCCAGCAGCTTGACGACAGGAGGAGTCCAAGAGACCCAGTACTTC.

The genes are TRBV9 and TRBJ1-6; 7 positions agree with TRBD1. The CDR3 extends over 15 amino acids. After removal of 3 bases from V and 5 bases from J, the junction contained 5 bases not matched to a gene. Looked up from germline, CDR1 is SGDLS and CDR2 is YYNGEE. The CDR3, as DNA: TGTGCCAGCAGCGCTAGACAGGGTGATAATTCACCCCTCCACTTT. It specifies CASSARQGDNSPLHF.

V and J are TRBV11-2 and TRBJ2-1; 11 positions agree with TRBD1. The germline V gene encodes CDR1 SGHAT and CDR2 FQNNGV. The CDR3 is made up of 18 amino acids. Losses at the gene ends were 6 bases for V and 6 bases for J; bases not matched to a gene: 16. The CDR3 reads CASRLRTTGTGGSNEQFF. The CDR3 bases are TGTGCCAGCAGGCTTAGAACTACCGGGACAGGGGGTTCCAATGAGCAGTTCTTC.

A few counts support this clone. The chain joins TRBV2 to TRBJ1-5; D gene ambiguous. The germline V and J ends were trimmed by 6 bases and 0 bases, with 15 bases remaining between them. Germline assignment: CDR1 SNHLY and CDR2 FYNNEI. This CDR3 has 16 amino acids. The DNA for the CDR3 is TGTGCCAGCAGGGCTCGATCCGGGTATAGCAATCAGCCCCAGCATTTT. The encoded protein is CASRARSGYSNQPQHF.

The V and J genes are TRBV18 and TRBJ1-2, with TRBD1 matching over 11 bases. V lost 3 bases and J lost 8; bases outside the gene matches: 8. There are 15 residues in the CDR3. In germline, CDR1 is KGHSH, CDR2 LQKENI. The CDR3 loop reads CASSPLGQGVEGYTF. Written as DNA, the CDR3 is TGTGCCAGCTCACCTTTGGGACAGGGGGTCGAAGGCTACACCTTC.

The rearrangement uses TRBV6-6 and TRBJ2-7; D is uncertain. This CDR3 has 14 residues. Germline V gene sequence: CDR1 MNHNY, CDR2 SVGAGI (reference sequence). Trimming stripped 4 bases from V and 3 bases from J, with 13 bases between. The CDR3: CASSSPESVYEQYF. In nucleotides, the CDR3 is TGTGCCAGCAGTTCCCCCGAATCGGTCTACGAGCAGTACTTC.

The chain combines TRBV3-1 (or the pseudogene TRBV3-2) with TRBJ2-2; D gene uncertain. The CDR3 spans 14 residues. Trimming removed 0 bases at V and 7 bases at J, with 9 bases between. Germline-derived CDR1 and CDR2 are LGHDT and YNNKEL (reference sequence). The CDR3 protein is CASSQDVAFGELFF. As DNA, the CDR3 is TGTGCCAGCAGCCAAGATGTGGCCTTCGGGGAGCTGTTTTTT.

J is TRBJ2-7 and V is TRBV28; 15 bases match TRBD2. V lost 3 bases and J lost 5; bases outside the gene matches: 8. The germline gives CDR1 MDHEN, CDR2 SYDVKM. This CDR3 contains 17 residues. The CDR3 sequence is CASSFPRTSGRGNEQYF. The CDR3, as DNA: TGTGCCAGCAGTTTCCCTCGGACTAGCGGGAGGGGTAACGAGCAGTACTTC.

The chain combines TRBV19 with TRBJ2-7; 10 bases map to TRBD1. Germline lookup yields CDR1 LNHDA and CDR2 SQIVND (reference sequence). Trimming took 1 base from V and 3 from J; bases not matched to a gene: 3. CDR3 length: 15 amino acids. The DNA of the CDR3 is TGTGCCAGTAGTATAGGTGGACAGGGGGTCTACGAGCAGTACTTC. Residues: CASSIGGQGVYEQYF.